Only one count was recorded for the clone carrying this T cell receptor (beta chain). What it recognizes is unknown. Produced via immunoSEQ multiplex PCR; TCRdb's table is partial and in-frame only. Of 100,000 or so clones listed, 80% to 85% are singletons. The source of the sample is a study of radiotherapy plus CTLA-4 blockade in lung cancer. In germline, CDR1 is SGHNT, CDR2 YYREEE (reference sequence). With V trimmed by 3 bases and J by 5 bases, 8 bases remained unmatched. The CDR3 is made up of 15 amino acids. Whole-study findings and limits: Early blood T cell clone dynamics reportedly forecast response best, with interferon-beta.

The TCR comes from a human donor with non-small cell lung cancer that progressed on radiotherapy plus ipilimumab. The sample was peripheral blood, taken from a patient treated with radiotherapy plus ipilimumab. The chain is built from TRBV5-4 and TRBJ1-2, with 9 positions matching TRBD1. The CDR3 sequence is CASSSTQGAGYGYTF. CDR3 in DNA: TGTGCCAGCAGCTCAACACAGGGGGCTGGTTATGGCTACACCTTC.